The rows below give T cell receptor beta chains drawn from one sample of a study of CD8+ T cells in alopecia areata. The table came from immunoSEQ multiplex PCR; TCRdb's copy has only in-frame clones and leaves some out. Of some 15,000 clones listed, about three fifths are singletons. Sequenced sample: skin. The receptors derive from a human donor with alopecia areata. Each CDR3 is given with its conserved first and last residue. Each record gives: J gene, D gene, V gene, clone size, CDR3 protein, CDR3 DNA. The D gene is left open where the match is weak. Clone size appears in some rows only: once, few, many, or a class for an expanded clone.

J gene: TRBJ2-3; D gene: NA; V gene: TRBV11-2; clone size: NA; CDR3 protein: CASSFQGSTDTQYF; CDR3 DNA: TGTGCCAGCAGCTTTCAGGGAAGCACAGATACGCAGTATTTT
J gene: TRBJ2-2; D gene: TRBD2; V gene: TRBV27; clone size: once; CDR3 protein: CASTNLRTSGRLAGELFF; CDR3 DNA: TGTGCCAGCACGAACCTGCGGACTAGCGGGAGATTGGCCGGGGAGCTGTTTTTT
J gene: TRBJ1-2; D gene: NA; V gene: TRBV28; clone size: once; CDR3 protein: CASTPAPANYGYTF; CDR3 DNA: TGTGCCAGCACTCCCGCCCCGGCGAACTATGGCTACACCTTC
J gene: TRBJ2-7; D gene: NA; V gene: TRBV28; clone size: NA; CDR3 protein: CASRTWRVKYEQYF; CDR3 DNA: TGTGCCAGCAGGACGTGGAGGGTTAAGTACGAGCAGTACTTC
J gene: TRBJ2-4; D gene: NA; V gene: TRBV2; clone size: NA; CDR3 protein: CASSRGELLNIQYF; CDR3 DNA: TGTGCCAGCAGTAGGGGGGAACTACTAAACATTCAGTACTTC
J gene: TRBJ2-1; D gene: NA; V gene: TRBV29-1; clone size: few; CDR3 protein: CSVYRVANEQFF; CDR3 DNA: TGCAGCGTATACAGGGTAGCCAATGAGCAGTTCTTC
J gene: TRBJ2-7; D gene: NA; V gene: TRBV13; clone size: once; CDR3 protein: CASSLGDRASYEQYF; CDR3 DNA: TGTGCCAGCAGCTTAGGGGACCGCGCATCCTACGAGCAGTACTTC
J gene: TRBJ2-7; D gene: TRBD2; V gene: TRBV9; clone size: NA; CDR3 protein: CASSAGTSGVYEQYF; CDR3 DNA: TGTGCCAGCAGCGCAGGAACTAGCGGGGTCTACGAGCAGTACTTC
J gene: TRBJ1-1; D gene: NA; V gene: TRBV18; clone size: NA; CDR3 protein: CASSPMTGNTEAFF; CDR3 DNA: TGTGCCAGCTCACCAATGACAGGGAACACTGAAGCTTTCTTT
J gene: TRBJ2-1; D gene: NA; V gene: TRBV5-1; clone size: NA; CDR3 protein: CASSLGGVEQFF; CDR3 DNA: TGCGCCAGCAGTCTCGGGGGAGTTGAGCAGTTCTTC
J gene: TRBJ2-3; D gene: NA; V gene: TRBV28; clone size: few; CDR3 protein: CATARADTQYF; CDR3 DNA: TGTGCCACCGCCCGTGCGGATACGCAGTATTTT
J gene: TRBJ2-5; D gene: NA; V gene: TRBV27; clone size: NA; CDR3 protein: CASSPRAGAWETQYF; CDR3 DNA: TGTGCCAGCAGTCCCCGTGCCGGGGCATGGGAGACCCAGTACTTC
J gene: TRBJ1-4; D gene: TRBD1; V gene: TRBV28; clone size: NA; CDR3 protein: CASSLGQGILHRNEKLFF; CDR3 DNA: TGTGCCAGCAGCCTCGGACAGGGGATACTCCACCGGAATGAAAAACTGTTTTTT
J gene: TRBJ2-7; D gene: TRBD2; V gene: TRBV7-9; clone size: NA; CDR3 protein: CASSETRLAGEQYF; CDR3 DNA: TGTGCCAGCAGCGAAACCAGACTAGCGGGAGAGCAGTACTTC